Presented here are 19 T cell receptor beta chains from one specimen sequenced in a study of naive and memory T cell subsets. Both TRBC1 and TRBC2 were covered by a beta constant-region primer of two equimolar oligonucleotides. TCRdb ran MiXCR on the UMI-ligation and nested PCR reads and lists one entry per CDR3 protein. In the table there are about 21,000 distinct CDR3 sequences, approximately 10% of which are singletons. Sequenced input: central memory CD8+ T cells from blood. The receptors here all came from a human donor in good health.

This clonotype came up many times. The V call is TRBV4-1, the J call TRBJ2-7; the D gene is possibly TRBD1 (5 bases). The V gene's germline CDR1 is MGHRA and CDR2 YSYEKL. The germline V and J ends were trimmed by 0 bases and 3 bases, with 9 bases remaining between them. The CDR3 sequence is 14 residues long. The CDR3 spells CASSQEQTVYEQYF. Here the CDR3 DNA reads TGCGCCAGCAGCCAAGAACAGACAGTCTACGAGCAGTACTTC.

This clonotype was observed at least ten times. The chain joins TRBV9 to TRBJ2-7; 8 bases line up with TRBD2. The CDR3 contains 15 residues. Per germline, CDR1 SGDLS and CDR2 YYNGEE. After removal of 3 bases from V and 0 bases from J, the junction contained 5 bases not matched to a gene. CDR3 amino acids: CASSASGTSSYEQYF. CDR3 coding DNA: TGTGCCAGCAGCGCCTCCGGGACTAGCTCCTACGAGCAGTACTTC.

The rearrangement links TRBV20-1 to TRBJ2-1, with D perhaps TRBD1 (6 bases). This CDR3 comprises 14 residues. V lost 4 bases, J lost 6 bases, and 16 bases lay in between. Germline V gives CDR1 DFQATT, CDR2 SNEGSKA (reference sequence). In nucleotides, the CDR3 is TGCAGTGCTACCGACAGGATTGCGGGCAATGAGCAGTTCTTC. This encodes CSATDRIAGNEQFF.

With respect to this clonotype: This may arise from a read error, as a much more abundant clone is one base away. This chain links TRBV11-3 with TRBJ1-1, with TRBD1 as a possible D gene (5 bases). V was cut by 2 bases and J by 6 bases, with 13 bases left in between. Germline assignment: CDR1 SGHNT and CDR2 YENEEA. The CDR3 loop spans 14 amino acids. CDR3 amino acids: CASSLCVGGAEAFF. The CDR3 nucleotides are TGTGCCAGCAGCTTATGTGTTGGGGGGGCTGAAGCTTTCTTT.

The chain combines TRBV14 with TRBJ2-5; 10 bases agree with TRBD2. CDR3 size: 17 residues. Germline assignment: CDR1 SGHDN and CDR2 FVKESK. With 0 bases clipped from V and 5 bases from J, the junction kept 9 bases outside the gene matches. CDR3: CASSQEPLAGVRETQYF. The CDR3 bases are TGTGCCAGCAGCCAAGAGCCGCTAGCGGGAGTGCGGGAGACCCAGTACTTC.

This clonotype is categorized as medium-sized (0.01 to 0.1%). The V gene is TRBV6-5, the J gene TRBJ2-6; D possibly corresponds to TRBD1 (6 bases). The CDR3 spans 19 residues. Trimming cost V 4 bases and J 2 bases, with 21 bases left between them. Germline V lookup: CDR1 MNHEY, CDR2 SVGAGI. The CDR3 region is CASSSNQDSGRAGANVLTF. Written as DNA, the CDR3 is TGTGCCAGCAGTTCCAACCAGGACAGCGGTAGGGCTGGGGCCAACGTCCTGACTTTC.

This clonotype was detected ten times or more. The CDR3 nucleotides are TGTGCCAGCAGCCAAGATTGGGACAGCTCCTACGAGCAGTACTTC. As protein: CASSQDWDSSYEQYF. The chain carries TRBV4-2 and TRBJ2-7; 7 nucleotides match TRBD1. The CDR3 is 15 amino acids. Germline-derived CDR1 and CDR2 are LGHNA and YNFKEQ. Trimming took 0 bases from V and 0 from J; bases not matched to a gene: 2.

This clonotype is a singleton in its sample. This may stem from a read error, because a much larger clone lies one nucleotide away. The chain links TRBV19 to TRBJ2-3; 11 bases fit TRBD2. The CDR3 runs 15 residues. The germline gives CDR1 LNHDA, CDR2 SQIVND (reference sequence). With V trimmed by 6 bases and J by 3 bases, 5 bases remained unmatched. The DNA for the CDR3 is TGTGCCAGTAGCCTAGCGGGAGGCGAGACAGATACGCAGTATTTT. It is translated as CASSLAGGETDTQYF.

This clonotype occurred a few times. The chain combines TRBV20-1 with TRBJ1-5, with TRBD1 as a possible D gene (5 bases). Germline assignment: CDR1 DFQATT and CDR2 SNEGSKA (reference sequence). The CDR3 runs 15 residues. Trimming shortened V by 0 bases and J by 4 bases, and 13 bases separated the two germline ends. CDR3 amino acids: CSARDGWGINQPQHF. CDR3 coding DNA: TGCAGTGCTAGAGATGGGTGGGGGATTAATCAGCCCCAGCATTTT.

The sample holds a few counts of this clonotype. A much larger clone differs from this one at a single base, so this may be a read error. The chain links TRBV20-1 to TRBJ2-3; the D gene is possibly TRBD2 (6 bases). The CDR3 totals 15 residues. Germline V lookup: CDR1 DFQATT, CDR2 SNEGSKA (reference sequence). The V and J ends lost 3 bases and 4 bases respectively, with 17 bases between them. The CDR3 nucleotides are TGCAGTGCTAGCGGGAGTAGGGCTTTGCCAGATACGCAGTATTTT. Its protein product is CSASGSRALPDTQYF.

Regarding this clonotype: This could be a read error, since a much larger clone is one nucleotide away. The rearrangement joins TRBV20-1 to TRBJ2-6; D is uncertain. The V gene lost 1 base and the J gene lost 2 bases, with 12 bases spanning the gap. The CDR3 length is 16 residues. CDR1 and CDR2 (germline): DFQATT, SNEGSKA (reference sequence). The CDR3 here is CSARGRSGAGANVLTF. In DNA form, the CDR3 reads TGCAGTGCTAGAGGACGGTCCGGCGCTGGGGCCAACGTCCTGACTTTC.

The rearrangement links TRBV5-4 to TRBJ1-2; D is perhaps TRBD1 (5 bases). The CDR3 spans 16 residues. V was shortened by 4 bases and J by 2 bases, with 18 bases between the two germline ends. CDR1 and CDR2 (germline): SGHNT, YYREEE (reference sequence). CDR3 region: CASSEFSGQDNYGYTF. The CDR3 DNA reads TGTGCCAGCAGCGAATTTTCCGGACAAGACAACTATGGCTACACCTTC.

The rearrangement links TRBV27 to TRBJ2-3, with D possibly being TRBD1 (6 bases). V gave up 6 bases and J gave up 2 bases, with 18 bases separating them. CDR3 length equals 16 residues. Looked up from germline, CDR1 is MNHEY and CDR2 is SMNVEV (reference sequence). The CDR3 spells CASRSYGQRFTDTQYF. The DNA for the CDR3 is TGTGCCAGCAGATCATACGGACAGAGGTTCACAGATACGCAGTATTTT.

This clonotype showed up just a few times. This chain connects TRBV20-1 to TRBJ2-1, with unresolved D. The V gene lost 6 bases and the J gene lost 2 bases, with 11 bases spanning the gap. Germline loops: CDR1 DFQATT, CDR2 SNEGSKA (reference sequence). CDR3 length equals 13 residues. The DNA of the CDR3 is TGCAGTGCCCCATGCCCCCCCTACAATGAGCAGTTCTTC. Translation: CSAPCPPYNEQFF.

In its sample, this clonotype was seen a few times. V usage is TRBV4-1 and J usage is TRBJ2-7, with 8 nucleotides matching TRBD1. Germline loops: CDR1 MGHRA, CDR2 YSYEKL. The CDR3 has 17 amino acids. Trimming removed 3 bases from V and 2 bases from J; junction bases left unmatched: 12. The CDR3 sequence: CASSHPEGQGAAYEQYF. As DNA, the CDR3 is TGCGCCAGCAGCCACCCCGAGGGGCAGGGGGCCGCCTACGAGCAGTACTTC.

The CDR3 DNA reads TGTGCCAGCAGTTACCGTATCACTAGCGGATCTCCCTACGAGCAGTACTTC. Residues: CASSYRITSGSPYEQYF. This chain connects TRBV6-5 to TRBJ2-7; 8 bases agree with TRBD2. Per the germline V gene, CDR1 is MNHEY and CDR2 is SVGAGI. The CDR3 spans 17 residues. Trimming cost V 2 bases and J 2 bases; bases outside gene matches: 11.

This chain connects TRBV13 to TRBJ2-7; possible D gene TRBD1, 7 bases. The V gene lost 2 bases and the J gene lost 4 bases, with 12 bases spanning the gap. Germline values: CDR1 PRHDT, CDR2 FYEKMQ (reference sequence). The CDR3 has 14 amino acids. Here the CDR3 DNA reads TGTGCCAGCAGCTTAAGACAGGGAGGATACGAGCAGTACTTC. It yields the protein CASSLRQGGYEQYF.

The V gene is TRBV5-1, the J gene TRBJ1-2; TRBD1 is a possible D gene (5 bases). Trimming left V 0 bases short and J 8 bases short, with 8 bases between. Germline V gene lookup returns CDR1 SGHRS and CDR2 YFSETQ. The CDR3 covers 12 residues. The DNA of the CDR3 is TGCGCCAGCAGCTTGGGGGGCGCGGGCTACACCTTC. Translated, it gives CASSLGGAGYTF.

This clonotype has a count of ten or more. The V gene is TRBV29-1, the J gene TRBJ2-7; possible D gene TRBD2, 6 bases. V gave up 4 bases and J gave up 5 bases, with 12 bases separating them. This CDR3 is 12 amino acids long. Germline CDR1 reads SQVTM; CDR2 reads ANQGSEA. The CDR3 here is CSVAGVGHEQYF. CDR3 in DNA: TGCAGCGTTGCGGGGGTGGGCCACGAGCAGTACTTC.